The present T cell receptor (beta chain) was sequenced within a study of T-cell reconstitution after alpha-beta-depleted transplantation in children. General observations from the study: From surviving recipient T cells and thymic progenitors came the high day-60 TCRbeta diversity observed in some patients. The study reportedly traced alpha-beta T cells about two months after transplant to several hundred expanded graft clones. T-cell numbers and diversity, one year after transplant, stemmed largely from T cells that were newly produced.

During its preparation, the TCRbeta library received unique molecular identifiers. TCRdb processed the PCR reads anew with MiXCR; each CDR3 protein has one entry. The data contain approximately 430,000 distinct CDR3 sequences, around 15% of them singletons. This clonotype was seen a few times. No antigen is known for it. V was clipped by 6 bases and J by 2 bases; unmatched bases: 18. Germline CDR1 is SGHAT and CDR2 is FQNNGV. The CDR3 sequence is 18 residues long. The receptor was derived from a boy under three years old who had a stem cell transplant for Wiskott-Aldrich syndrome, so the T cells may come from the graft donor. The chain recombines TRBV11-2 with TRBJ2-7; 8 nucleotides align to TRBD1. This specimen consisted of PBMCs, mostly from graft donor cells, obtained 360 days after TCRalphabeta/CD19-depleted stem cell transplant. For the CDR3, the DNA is TGTGCCAGCAGTCGGAAAACCTCGGGGCAGGGGGCCCCCTACGAGCAGTACTTC. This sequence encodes CASSRKTSGQGAPYEQYF.